The rows below give T cell receptor beta chains drawn from one sample of a study of blood T cell repertoires in COVID-19. Measured with immunoSEQ multiplex PCR; TCRdb has only the in-frame clones, and not every one. The sample shows about 94,000 clones, about 80% of them seen only once. The material sequenced was peripheral blood. The receptors come from a man in his sixties with acute or convalescent COVID-19. Each CDR3 is given without its conserved first and last residue.

V gene: TRBV3-1/TRBV3-2; J gene: TRBJ1-1; CDR3 protein: ASSRPGGTEAF
V gene: TRBV30; J gene: TRBJ1-6; CDR3 protein: AWRQGALNNSPLH
V gene: TRBV5-5; J gene: TRBJ2-7; CDR3 protein: ASSLVSLDEQY
V gene: TRBV7-3; J gene: TRBJ2-5; CDR3 protein: ASSLGGWETQY
V gene: TRBV7-2; J gene: TRBJ1-2; CDR3 protein: ASSLVAGGYT
V gene: TRBV6-5; J gene: TRBJ1-2; CDR3 protein: ASSSGQAIYGYT
V gene: TRBV9; J gene: TRBJ2-7; CDR3 protein: ASSPSGDLAYEQY
V gene: TRBV10-3; J gene: TRBJ2-1; CDR3 protein: AIRGRLRGQF
V gene: TRBV7-2; J gene: TRBJ2-5; CDR3 protein: ASSLQTSQETQY
V gene: TRBV2; J gene: TRBJ1-5; CDR3 protein: ASSIKTGDQPQH
V gene: TRBV18; J gene: TRBJ2-7; CDR3 protein: ASSPTPGQAFHEQY
V gene: TRBV5-1; J gene: TRBJ1-1; CDR3 protein: ASSFGGTEAF
V gene: TRBV5-6; J gene: TRBJ1-2; CDR3 protein: ASSPGTAYGYT
V gene: TRBV5-1; J gene: TRBJ1-1; CDR3 protein: ASSLARQSNTEAF
V gene: TRBV3-1/TRBV3-2; J gene: TRBJ1-1; CDR3 protein: ASSPGTGSFEAF
V gene: TRBV3-1/TRBV3-2; J gene: TRBJ1-1; CDR3 protein: ASSQMVRTVAF
V gene: TRBV7-2; J gene: TRBJ2-7; CDR3 protein: ASSLVTGTSSDEQY
V gene: TRBV7-2; J gene: TRBJ1-1; CDR3 protein: ASTEVSPEAF
V gene: TRBV2; J gene: TRBJ2-3; CDR3 protein: ASSTSGSSTDTQY
V gene: TRBV7-2; J gene: TRBJ2-7; CDR3 protein: ASSPGGGGYEQY
V gene: TRBV6-6; J gene: TRBJ1-6; CDR3 protein: ASSLRQGASSYNSPLH
V gene: TRBV4-3; J gene: TRBJ2-1; CDR3 protein: ASSQNPGLAGVYNEQF
V gene: TRBV7-2; J gene: TRBJ2-1; CDR3 protein: ASSLELNSNEQF
V gene: TRBV21-1; J gene: TRBJ2-7; CDR3 protein: ASSKDDRLAGCYSYEQY
V gene: TRBV12-3/TRBV12-4; J gene: TRBJ1-2; CDR3 protein: ASSLQGAGGYT
V gene: TRBV3-1/TRBV3-2; J gene: TRBJ2-1; CDR3 protein: ASSFAVEQF
V gene: TRBV7-2; J gene: TRBJ1-5; CDR3 protein: ASSLDRGDNQPQH
V gene: TRBV2; J gene: TRBJ2-4; CDR3 protein: ASTNKNIQY
V gene: TRBV7-9; J gene: TRBJ2-5; CDR3 protein: ASSPSGIGWMETQY
V gene: TRBV2; J gene: TRBJ2-7; CDR3 protein: ASSEAPLAGDYEQY
V gene: TRBV27; J gene: TRBJ2-1; CDR3 protein: ASSPIISGGLGNEQF
V gene: TRBV11-3; J gene: TRBJ1-1; CDR3 protein: ASSLYSDTEAF
V gene: TRBV28; J gene: TRBJ2-1; CDR3 protein: ASSVLLGQGANEQF
V gene: TRBV7-9; J gene: TRBJ1-1; CDR3 protein: ASSLVVGGVSEAF
V gene: TRBV7-9; J gene: TRBJ1-2; CDR3 protein: ASSLGQPPTANYGYT
V gene: TRBV4-1; J gene: TRBJ2-3; CDR3 protein: ASSPGGAGNTDTQY
V gene: TRBV5-4; J gene: TRBJ1-2; CDR3 protein: ASSFAPRQGDGYT
V gene: TRBV6-2/TRBV6-3; J gene: TRBJ2-7; CDR3 protein: ASSYSRSYEQY
V gene: TRBV15; J gene: TRBJ2-3; CDR3 protein: ATSKRTGGTDTQY
V gene: TRBV19; J gene: TRBJ1-1; CDR3 protein: ASSGMGHTNTEAF
V gene: TRBV5-1; J gene: TRBJ1-2; CDR3 protein: ASSTSTGLNNYGYT